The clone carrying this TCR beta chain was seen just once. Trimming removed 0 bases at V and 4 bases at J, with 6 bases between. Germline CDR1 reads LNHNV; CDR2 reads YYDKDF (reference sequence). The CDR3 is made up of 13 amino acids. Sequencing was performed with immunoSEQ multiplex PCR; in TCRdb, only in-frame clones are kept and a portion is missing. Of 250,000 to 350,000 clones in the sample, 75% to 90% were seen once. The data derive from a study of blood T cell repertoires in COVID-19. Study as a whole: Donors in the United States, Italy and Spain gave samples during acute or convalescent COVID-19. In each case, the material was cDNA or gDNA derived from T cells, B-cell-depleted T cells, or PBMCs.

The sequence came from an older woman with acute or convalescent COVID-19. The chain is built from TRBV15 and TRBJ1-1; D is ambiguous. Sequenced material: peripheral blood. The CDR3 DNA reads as TGTGCCACCAGCAGAGACAGGCCCACTGAAGCTTTCTTT. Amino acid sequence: CATSRDRPTEAFF.